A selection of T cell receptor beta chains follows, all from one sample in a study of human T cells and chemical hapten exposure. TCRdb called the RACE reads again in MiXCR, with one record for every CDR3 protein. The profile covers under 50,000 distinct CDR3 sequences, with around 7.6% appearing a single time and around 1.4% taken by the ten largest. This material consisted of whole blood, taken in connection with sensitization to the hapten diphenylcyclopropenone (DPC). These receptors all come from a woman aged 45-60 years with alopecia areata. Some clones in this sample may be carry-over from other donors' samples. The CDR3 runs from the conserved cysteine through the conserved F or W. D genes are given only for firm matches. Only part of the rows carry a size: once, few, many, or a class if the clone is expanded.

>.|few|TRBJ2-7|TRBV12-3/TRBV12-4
TGTGCCAGCAGCCTTCAGGGTTCCTCCTACGAGCAGTACTTC
CASSLQGSSYEQYF
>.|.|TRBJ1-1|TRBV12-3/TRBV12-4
TGTGCCAGCAGACTACAGGGTTTCACTGAAGCTTTCTTT
CASRLQGFTEAFF
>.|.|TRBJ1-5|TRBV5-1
TGCGCCAGCAGCCTGGCGGGGGAAGGCAATCAGCCCCAGCATTTT
CASSLAGEGNQPQHF
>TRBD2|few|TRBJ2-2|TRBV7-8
TGTGCCAGCAGCTCTGGACTAGCGGGAGGGTTATCGAACACCGGGGAGCTGTTTTTT
CASSSGLAGGLSNTGELFF
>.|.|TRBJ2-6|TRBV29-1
TGCAGCGTCCAAGCCCAGGATCGGAACTATGGGGCCAACGTCCTGACTTTC
CSVQAQDRNYGANVLTF
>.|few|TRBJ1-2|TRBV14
TGTGCCAGCAGCCAAGTCCCGGGGGTTGGCTACACCTTC
CASSQVPGVGYTF
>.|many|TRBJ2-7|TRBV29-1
TGCAGCGTTGAAGATCTTCGGGACGAGCAGTACTTC
CSVEDLRDEQYF
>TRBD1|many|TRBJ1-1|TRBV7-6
TGTGCCAGCAGCTTAGGGGGACAGTTGAACACTGAAGCTTTCTTT
CASSLGGQLNTEAFF
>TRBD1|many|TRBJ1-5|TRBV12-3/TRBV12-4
TGTGCCAGCAGTTTAGCAGACAGGGGTGGTCAGCCCCAGCATTTT
CASSLADRGGQPQHF
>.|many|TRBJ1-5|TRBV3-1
TGTGCCAGCAGCCAGGGCCAGGCCCAGCATTTT
CASSQGQAQHF
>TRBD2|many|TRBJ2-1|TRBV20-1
TGCAGTGCTAAGGAGGTTCTAGCGGCTAACAATGAGCAGTTCTTC
CSAKEVLAANNEQFF
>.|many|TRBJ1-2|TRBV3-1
TGTGCCAGCAGCCAAGAATCGGGTGGGCAGGGGAACTATGGCTACACCTTC
CASSQESGGQGNYGYTF
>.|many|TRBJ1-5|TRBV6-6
TGTGCCAGCAGTTACCCCCAGGGAGGGAATCAGCCCCAGCATTTT
CASSYPQGGNQPQHF
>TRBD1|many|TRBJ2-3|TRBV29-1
TGCAGCACAACCGACAGGGGAGCCGATACGCAGTATTTT
CSTTDRGADTQYF
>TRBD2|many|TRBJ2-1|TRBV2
TGTGCCAGCAGTTTAGCGGGAGGTGTCGGTGAGCAGTTCTTC
CASSLAGGVGEQFF
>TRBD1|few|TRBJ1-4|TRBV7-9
TGTGCCAGTCGACAGGAGGGGGCGGTTAATGAAAAACTGTTTTTT
CASRQEGAVNEKLFF
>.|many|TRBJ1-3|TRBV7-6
TGTGCCAGCAGCATTAGGGGGGCGGGGACCTCTGGAAACACCATATATTTT
CASSIRGAGTSGNTIYF
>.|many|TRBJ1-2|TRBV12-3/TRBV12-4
TGTGCCAGCAGTTTCGGGAGGCTTGGCTACACCTTC
CASSFGRLGYTF
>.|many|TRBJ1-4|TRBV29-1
TGCAGCGCTGAATTAAGCGAAAAACTGTTTTTT
CSAELSEKLFF
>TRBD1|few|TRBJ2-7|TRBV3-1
TGTGCCAGCAGCGGACGGGACAGGGTGAACTACGAGCAGTACTTC
CASSGRDRVNYEQYF
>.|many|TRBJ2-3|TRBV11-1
TGTGCCAGCAGCACACACCCCGGCTCGGGAATCCCAGATACGCAGTATTTT
CASSTHPGSGIPDTQYF
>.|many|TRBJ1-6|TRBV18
TGTGCCAGCTCACCACAGGTGGGAAATTCACCCCTCCACTTT
CASSPQVGNSPLHF
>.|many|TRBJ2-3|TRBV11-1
TGTGCCAGCAGCGATGGCGGACCCGCCACAGATACGCAGTATTTT
CASSDGGPATDTQYF
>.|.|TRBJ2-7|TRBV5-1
TGCGCCAGCAGCTTGTTTGACTTTTCCTACGAGCAGTACTTC
CASSLFDFSYEQYF
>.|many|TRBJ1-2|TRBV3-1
TGTGCCAGCAGCCAAGTACGACGCAGTGGCTACACCTTC
CASSQVRRSGYTF
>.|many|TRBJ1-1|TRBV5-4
TGTGCCAGCAGCCGCCTCGAGACTATGAACACTGAAGCTTTCTTT
CASSRLETMNTEAFF
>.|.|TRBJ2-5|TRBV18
TGTGCCAGCTCGGAATCAGGCCAAGAGACCCAGTACTTC
CASSESGQETQYF
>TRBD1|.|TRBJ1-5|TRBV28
TGTGCCAGCAGTTGGACAGGGCCTCAGCCCCAGCATTTT
CASSWTGPQPQHF
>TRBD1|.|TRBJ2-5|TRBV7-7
TGTGCTAGCAGCAGGGGGAGTAAAGAGACCCAGTACTTC
CASSRGSKETQYF
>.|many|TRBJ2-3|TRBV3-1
TGTGCCAGCAGCCAAGGCCCTAGCGGCACAGATACGCAGTATTTT
CASSQGPSGTDTQYF
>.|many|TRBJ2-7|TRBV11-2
TGTGCCAGCAGCTTAGGACATTCTATGGCCTACGAGCAGTACTTC
CASSLGHSMAYEQYF
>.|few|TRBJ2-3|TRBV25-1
TGTGCCAGCACCTGGGGCGGCAGAAGCACAGATACGCAGTATTTT
CASTWGGRSTDTQYF
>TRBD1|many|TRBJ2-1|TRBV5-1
TGCGCCAGCAGCTCCTCCCGGGACAGGGGGACGAGCGGCCCTTACAATGAGCAGTTCTTC
CASSSSRDRGTSGPYNEQFF
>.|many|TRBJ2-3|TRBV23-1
TGCGCCAGCACCCCAAAAGGGGGTTATAGCACAGATACGCAGTATTTT
CASTPKGGYSTDTQYF
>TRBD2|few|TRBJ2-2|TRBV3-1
TGTGCCAGCAGCCAACTCAGACTAGCGGGAGCCGGGGAGCTGTTTTTT
CASSQLRLAGAGELFF
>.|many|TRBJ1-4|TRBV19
TGTGCCAGTAGTGCGACAGGTATCGGAATTGAAAAACTGTTTTTT
CASSATGIGIEKLFF
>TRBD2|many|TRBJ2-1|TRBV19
TGTGCCAGTAGTGTCACGGCCTCTAGCGGGGGGCGCAATGAGCAGTTCTTC
CASSVTASSGGRNEQFF
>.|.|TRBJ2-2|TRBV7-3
TGTGCCAGCAGCCTACAGGTGACAGTGGCGAACACCGGGGAGCTGTTTTTT
CASSLQVTVANTGELFF
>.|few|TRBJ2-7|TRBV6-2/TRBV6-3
TGTGCCAGCAACCCCGGGACGGACCCTTCCCACTACGAGCAGTACTTC
CASNPGTDPSHYEQYF
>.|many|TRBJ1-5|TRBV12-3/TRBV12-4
TGTGCCAGCAGTTTCCTTCTAGGACCTAGCAATCAGCCCCAGCATTTT
CASSFLLGPSNQPQHF
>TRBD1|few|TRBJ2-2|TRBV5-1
TGCGCCAGCAGCCTCCCGGGACAGGCCATAGTTTTT
CASSLPGQAIVF
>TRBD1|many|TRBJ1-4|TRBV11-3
TGTGCCAGCAGCCCCCGTGGGACAGGGCGTGAAAAACTGTTTTTT
CASSPRGTGREKLFF
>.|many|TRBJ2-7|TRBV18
TGTGCCAGCTCACCAGGCAGGGTGAGGTACGAGCAGTACTTC
CASSPGRVRYEQYF
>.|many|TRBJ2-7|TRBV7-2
TGTGCCAGCAGCTTAGGGGCGGGACAAACCTACGAGCAGTACTTC
CASSLGAGQTYEQYF
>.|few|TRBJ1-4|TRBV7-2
TGTGCCAGCAGCTTATCGCAGGGGACTCGAGAAAAACTGTTTTTT
CASSLSQGTREKLFF
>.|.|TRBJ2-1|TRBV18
TGTGCCAGCTCCTACCTTACTATAGACAGGCGAGGAAGCTCCTACAATGAGCAGTTCTTC
CASSYLTIDRRGSSYNEQFF
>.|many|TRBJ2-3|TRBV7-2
TGTGCCAGCAACTTCGGGGTACTGACCACAGATACGCAGTATTTT
CASNFGVLTTDTQYF
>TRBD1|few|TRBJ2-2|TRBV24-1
TGTGCCACGGGGACAGGAGTAACCGGGGAGCTGTTTTTT
CATGTGVTGELFF
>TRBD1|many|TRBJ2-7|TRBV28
TGTGCCAGCAGTTGGGGACAGTCCTCCTACGAGCAGTACTTC
CASSWGQSSYEQYF